Below, 26 T cell receptor beta chains from the same sample are listed, as sequenced in a study of T cell responses to AZD1222 COVID-19 vaccine. Some clones are missing from TCRdb's copy, which holds only in-frame ones; the method was immunoSEQ multiplex PCR. The data hold 130,000 or so clones, with 88% observed a single time. The sample was peripheral blood, taken 28 days after the second AZD1222 dose. The receptors were gathered from an adult who received the AZD1222 COVID-19 vaccine.

The chain joins TRBV5-8 to TRBJ1-5; possible D gene TRBD1, 6 bases. This CDR3 has 13 amino acids. The germline CDR1 and CDR2 sequences are SGHTS and YDEGEE. V lost 4 bases to trimming and J lost 9 bases, with 14 bases between them. CDR3 nucleotides: TGTGCCAGCAGCGCCAGGGGTGGGTGGCCCCAGCATTTT. Its translation is CASSARGGWPQHF.

This clone has only one observation. The chain recombines TRBV6-5 with TRBJ1-3; unclear D gene. V lost 4 bases, J lost 0 bases, and 7 bases lay in between. Per the germline V gene, CDR1 is MNHEY and CDR2 is SVGAGI. The CDR3 runs to 14 residues. This CDR3 reads CASSSSSSGNTIYF. CDR3 DNA: TGTGCCAGCAGTTCTAGTTCCTCTGGAAACACCATATATTTT.

The genes are TRBV30 and TRBJ1-2; D remains unclear. V was trimmed by 6 bases and J by 3 bases, leaving 14 bases between them. The CDR3 has 13 residues. The V gene's germline CDR1 is GTSNPN and CDR2 SVGIG (reference sequence). In DNA form, the CDR3 reads TGTGCCTGTCGTCTGGGGAATGACTATGGCTACACCTTC. This translates into CACRLGNDYGYTF.

This clone was detected once. The CDR3 protein is CASSPTQGNREANVLTF. CDR3 in DNA: TGTGCCAGCAGCCCCACCCAGGGAAACAGGGAGGCCAACGTCCTGACTTTC. The chain has TRBV9 and TRBJ2-6, with D possibly being TRBD1 (6 bases). Trimming stripped 4 bases from V and 6 bases from J, with 20 bases between. There are 17 residues in the CDR3. CDR1 is SGDLS, CDR2 YYNGEE, per germline.

CDR3 nucleotides: TGTGCCAGCAGCCGAGGGACAGGGGTCGGCGGGGAGCTGTTTTTT. Translated: CASSRGTGVGGELFF. The rearrangement joins TRBV7-9 to TRBJ2-2; the match to TRBD1 covers 10 bases. Trimming at V came to 5 bases and at J to 7 bases, leaving 7 bases not matched to a gene. The CDR3 runs 15 residues. The germline CDR1 and CDR2 sequences are SEHNR and FQNEAQ (reference sequence). The full variable domain, rest sourced from reference TRBV7-9 and TRBJ2-2, is DTGVSQNPRHKITKRGQNVTFRCDPISEHNRLYWYRQTLGQGPEFLTYFQNEAQLEKSRLLSDRFSAERPKGSFSTLEIQRTEQGDSAMYLCASSRGTGVGGELFFGEGSRLTVL.

For the CDR3, the DNA is TGTGCCAGCAGCTTCGGACAGGGTAGCTATGGCTACACCTTC. Encoded protein: CASSFGQGSYGYTF. The chain uses TRBV11-3 and TRBJ1-2, with TRBD1 identical over 8 bases. The J segment lost 4 bases and the V segment lost 3 bases, leaving 4 bases of the junction unmatched. CDR1 and CDR2 (germline): SGHNT, YENEEA. CDR3 length: 14 residues.

This clone was recorded a few times. The V and J genes are TRBV5-1 and TRBJ1-6; D remains unclear. The CDR3 length is 15 residues. The V end was cut by 1 base, the J end by 9 bases, with 14 bases between. CDR1 and CDR2 (germline): SGHRS, YFSETQ. DNA of the CDR3: TGCGCCAGCAGCTTGACTTCCGCCGCGGGTTCACCCCTCCACTTT. It encodes CASSLTSAAGSPLHF.

In nucleotides, the CDR3 is TGTGCCAGCAGTTTAAGGCCAGAGAATGGCTACACCTTC. Its protein is CASSLRPENGYTF. The genes are TRBV28 and TRBJ1-2; D call uncertain. With 2 bases removed from V and 6 bases from J, the gap between germline ends came to 10 bases. CDR3 length: 13 amino acids. Germline assignment: CDR1 MDHEN and CDR2 SYDVKM.

The genes are TRBV5-1 and TRBJ2-7; D possibly matches TRBD1 or TRBD2 (5 bases each). Germline V gene sequence: CDR1 SGHRS, CDR2 YFSETQ. The CDR3 consists of 15 residues. The V and J ends lost 0 bases and 2 bases respectively, with 12 bases between them. In DNA, the CDR3 is TGCGCCAGCAGCTTGGGGGGGACCGCCGCCTACGAGCAGTACTTC. It translates to CASSLGGTAAYEQYF.

The V call is TRBV7-8, the J call TRBJ1-2, with a possible D match to TRBD1 (5 bases). This CDR3 is built from 15 residues. Germline lookup yields CDR1 SGHVS and CDR2 FQNEAQ. The V end was cut by 1 base, the J end by 6 bases, with 15 bases between. The CDR3 loop is CASSLVLAGVDGYTF. The CDR3 coding sequence is TGTGCCAGCAGCTTAGTCTTGGCGGGGGTCGATGGCTACACCTTC.

This chain links TRBV5-6 with TRBJ2-1; 7 bases map to TRBD1. J gave up 3 bases and V 4 bases, and 4 bases lay outside the gene matches. The CDR3 is made up of 14 amino acids. The germline V gene encodes CDR1 SGHDT and CDR2 YYEEEE. The CDR3 DNA reads TGTGCCAGCAGCGTCGGGACAGACTACAATGAGCAGTTCTTC. It encodes CASSVGTDYNEQFF.

The J gene is TRBJ2-7, the V gene TRBV2, with 10 nucleotides matching TRBD2. The V segment lost 7 bases and the J segment 7 bases; nucleotides outside the gene matches: 10. The germline V gene has CDR1 SNHLY and CDR2 FYNNEI. CDR3 length equals 14 residues. CDR3 nucleotide sequence: TGTGCCAGCACCCAAGCGGGAGGGCCGCAGGAGCAGTACTTC. Residues: CASTQAGGPQEQYF.

The chain carries TRBV5-6 and TRBJ2-3; D uncertain. In germline, CDR1 is SGHDT, CDR2 YYEEEE. This CDR3 has 16 residues. V was pared by 4 bases and J by 3 bases, with 18 bases between. In DNA, the CDR3 is TGTGCCAGCAGCGTCCTCTGGCAGCCGGGTACAGATACGCAGTATTTT. Its protein product is CASSVLWQPGTDTQYF. The full variable domain, completed using reference TRBV5-6 and TRBJ2-3, is DAGVTQSPTHLIKTRGQQVTLRCSPKSGHDTVSWYQQALGQGPQFIFQYYEEEERQRGNFPDRFSGHQFPNYSSELNVNALLLGDSALYLCASSVLWQPGTDTQYFGPGTRLTVL.

The chain joins TRBV6-5 to TRBJ2-1; TRBD2 aligns across 11 bases. V gave up 5 bases and J gave up 9 bases; unmatched junction bases: 6. CDR1 and CDR2 (germline): MNHEY, SVGAGI. CDR3 length: 14 amino acids. CDR3 bases: TGTGCCAGCAGTCCCATCCTAGCGGGGGGTGAGCAGTTCTTC. Translation: CASSPILAGGEQFF.

The V and J genes are TRBV6-4 and TRBJ2-3; unclear D gene. The CDR3 loop spans 16 amino acids. Per germline, CDR1 MRHNA and CDR2 SNTAGT. V was cut by 2 bases and J by 4 bases, with 16 bases left in between. This CDR3 reads CASSDVGAAPADTQYF. Here the CDR3 DNA reads TGTGCCAGCAGTGACGTGGGTGCTGCGCCCGCAGATACGCAGTATTTT.

The genes are TRBV28 and TRBJ1-4; 8 bases line up with TRBD1. The V gene end was trimmed by 4 bases and the J gene end by 5 bases; junction bases not matched to a gene: 9. Germline V lookup: CDR1 MDHEN, CDR2 SYDVKM. The CDR3 contains 16 residues. CDR3 in amino acids: CASSSPPGTGNEKLFF. The CDR3 coding sequence is TGTGCCAGCAGTTCCCCCCCCGGGACAGGAAATGAAAAACTGTTTTTT.

This clone has more than one count but fewer than ten. This chain links TRBV6-1 with TRBJ1-4, with TRBD1 matching 8 bases. CDR1 MNHNS and CDR2 SASEGT come from the germline V gene. CDR3 length: 16 amino acids. With V trimmed by 4 bases and J by 3 bases, 7 bases remained unmatched. The CDR3 here is CASSGAQGAPNEKLFF. CDR3 nucleotides: TGTGCCAGCAGTGGGGCCCAGGGGGCACCTAATGAAAAACTGTTTTTT.

This sequence joins TRBV19 and TRBJ2-7; the D is unclear. Per germline, CDR1 LNHDA and CDR2 SQIVND (reference sequence). Trimming pared 3 bases from V and 3 bases from J, leaving 9 bases between. The CDR3 has 13 amino acids. The CDR3 bases are TGTGCCAGTAGTATGAACCCACACTACGAGCAGTACTTC. It specifies CASSMNPHYEQYF. Drawing the rest from reference TRBV19 and TRBJ2-7, the complete variable domain is DGGITQSPKYLFRKEGQNVTLSCEQNLNHDAMYWYRQDPGQGLRLIYYSQIVNDFQKGDIAEGYSVSREKKESFPLTVTSAQKNPTAFYLCASSMNPHYEQYFGPGTRLTVT.

The chain is built from TRBV2 and TRBJ2-3; D may correspond to TRBD1 or TRBD2 (5 bases each). The CDR3 spans 12 residues. Germline V lookup: CDR1 SNHLY, CDR2 FYNNEI. V lost 9 bases and J lost 10, with 17 bases in between. The DNA for the CDR3 is TGTGCCAGTGGGCCGGGGCCCACGGCGCAGTATTTT. Translated, it gives CASGPGPTAQYF.

V and J are TRBV5-1 and TRBJ1-2; maybe TRBD1 (6 bases). The CDR3 contains 13 residues. The germline V gene has CDR1 SGHRS and CDR2 YFSETQ. The V end was cut by 4 bases, the J end by 2 bases, with 9 bases between. CDR3 nucleotides: TGCGCCAGCAGCGGCGGACAGAACTATGGCTACACCTTC. This codes for CASSGGQNYGYTF.

The genes are TRBV4-2 and TRBJ2-7, with 7 positions matching TRBD1. This CDR3 comprises 16 residues. CDR1 LGHNA and CDR2 YNFKEQ come from the germline V gene. The V segment lost 0 bases and the J segment 2 bases; nucleotides outside the gene matches: 7. In DNA, the CDR3 is TGTGCCAGCAGCCAAGATATAGGGCAGGGGGCCTACGAGCAGTACTTC. Translation: CASSQDIGQGAYEQYF.

This chain connects TRBV6-5 to TRBJ1-4; 7 positions agree with TRBD1. The germline CDR1 and CDR2 sequences are MNHEY and SVGAGI. The ends lost 5 bases at V and 4 bases at J; junction bases unmatched: 4. CDR3 size: 14 residues. DNA for the CDR3: TGTGCCAGCAGTAGGGACAGTTTTAATGAAAAACTGTTTTTT. The encoded protein is CASSRDSFNEKLFF.

The chain uses TRBV5-5 and TRBJ1-5; D call uncertain. The V gene's germline CDR1 is SGHKS and CDR2 YYEKEE (reference sequence). V was cut by 2 bases and J by 0 bases, with 9 bases left in between. CDR3 size: 15 residues. The CDR3 sequence is CASSLRRDSNQPQHF. CDR3 nucleotide sequence: TGTGCCAGCAGCTTAAGGAGAGATAGCAATCAGCCCCAGCATTTT.

The chain links TRBV11-3 to TRBJ2-3, with TRBD1 identical over 10 bases. The CDR3 has 15 amino acids. CDR1 SGHNT and CDR2 YENEEA come from the germline V gene. Losses at the gene ends were 1 base for V and 3 bases for J; bases not matched to a gene: 1. The CDR3: CASSLGDRGTDTQYF. In DNA, the CDR3 is TGTGCCAGCAGCTTAGGGGACAGGGGAACAGATACGCAGTATTTT.

J is TRBJ2-7 and V is TRBV11-2; D is ambiguous. Germline V gene data show CDR1 as SGHAT and CDR2 as FQNNGV. The CDR3 runs 15 residues. V dropped 4 bases and J dropped 4 bases, with 17 bases sitting between them. CDR3 amino acids: CASSYKGGDLYEQYF. The CDR3 region has the DNA TGTGCCAGCAGCTACAAGGGTGGGGATCTTTACGAGCAGTACTTC. Drawing the rest from reference TRBV11-2 and TRBJ2-7, the complete variable domain is EAGVAQSPRYKIIEKRQSVAFWCNPISGHATLYWYQQILGQGPKLLIQFQNNGVVDDSQLPKDRFSAERLKGVDSTLKIQPAKLEDSAVYLCASSYKGGDLYEQYFGPGTRLTVT.

This chain uses TRBV19 with TRBJ1-5; 7 nucleotides match TRBD1. The V gene's germline CDR1 is LNHDA and CDR2 SQIVND (reference sequence). The CDR3 length is 15 residues. V shed 3 bases, J shed 3 bases, and the junction held 5 bases outside the gene matches. DNA of the CDR3: TGTGCCAGTAGTATCTTACAGGGGTCCAATCAGCCCCAGCATTTT. Its translation: CASSILQGSNQPQHF.